This T cell receptor beta chain was obtained from a study of cytomegalovirus exposure and HLA in healthy donors. V was clipped by 10 bases and J by 4 bases, with 14 bases between them. This CDR3 is built from 12 residues. CDR1 and CDR2 from the germline V gene are MNHNS and SASEGT. Note on this clone: Its cognate antigen is unknown.

This PCR relied on a set of 60 Vbeta primers and 13 Jbeta primers. Clones were read by immunoSEQ multiplex PCR, and TCRdb kept only the in-frame ones, dropping some. This sample has some 150,000 clones, with roughly 80% found just once. Broader study findings: Many donors carried some public TCRs, although rarity characterized most TCR sequences. Association with HLA alleles at 0.05 false discovery rate was found for 15,000 or so TCR beta sequences in a later analysis. Using the classifier, cytomegalovirus status was reportedly diagnosed with high specificity and sensitivity. A cluster of highly shared sequence variants was likely a sequencing artifact.

The J gene is TRBJ2-7, the V gene TRBV6-1, with a possible D match to TRBD1 (6 bases). The source of this sequence is a man in his thirties or forties in good health and CMV-seronegative. Sequenced: PBMCs. The CDR3 reads CATTGFPYEQYF. The CDR3 DNA is TGTGCCACAACAGGGTTTCCTTACGAGCAGTACTTC.